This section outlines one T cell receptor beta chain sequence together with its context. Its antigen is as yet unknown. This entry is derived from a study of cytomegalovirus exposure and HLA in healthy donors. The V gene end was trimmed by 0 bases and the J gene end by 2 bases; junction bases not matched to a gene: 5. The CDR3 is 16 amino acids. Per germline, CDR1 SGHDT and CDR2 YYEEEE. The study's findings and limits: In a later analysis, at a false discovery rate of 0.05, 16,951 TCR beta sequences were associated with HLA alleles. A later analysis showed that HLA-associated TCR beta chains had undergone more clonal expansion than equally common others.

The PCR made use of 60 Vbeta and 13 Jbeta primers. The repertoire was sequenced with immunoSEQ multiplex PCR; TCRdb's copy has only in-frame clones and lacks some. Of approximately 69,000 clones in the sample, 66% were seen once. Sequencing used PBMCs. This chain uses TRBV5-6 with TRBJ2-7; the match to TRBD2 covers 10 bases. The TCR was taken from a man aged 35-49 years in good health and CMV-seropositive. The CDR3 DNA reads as TGTGCCAGCAGCTTGGAGCGGGGGGGGGCAGCCTACGAGCAGTACTTC. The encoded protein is CASSLERGGAAYEQYF.